This TCR beta chain was identified during a study of T cell changes during pregnancy in multiple sclerosis. The CDR3 spans 15 residues. J gave up 7 bases and V 2 bases, and 7 bases lay outside the gene matches. Looked up from germline, CDR1 is MNHEY and CDR2 is SMNVEV (reference sequence). Produced via immunoSEQ multiplex PCR; TCRdb's table is partial and in-frame only. The table includes tens of thousands of clones, around nine tenths detected once. The sequence derives from a female donor with multiple sclerosis, enrolled in a pregnancy study. The chain links TRBV27 to TRBJ2-1, with 8 bases aligning to TRBD2. The sequencing used CD8+ T cells from peripheral blood mononuclear cells, collected in the first trimester of pregnancy. Written as DNA, the CDR3 is TGTGCCAGCAGTTTAAGGGCGGGAGGATGGAATGAGCAGTTCTTC. Its protein product is CASSLRAGGWNEQFF.